These T cell receptor beta chains were read from a single sample in a study of T cell responses to AZD1222 COVID-19 vaccine. Profiling relied on immunoSEQ multiplex PCR, and the TCRdb table lists in-frame clones only, not all of them. The table records fewer than 200,000 clones, more than 85% of them present only once. Sequencing was performed on peripheral blood, taken 28 days after the second AZD1222 dose. Every receptor here comes from an adult who received the AZD1222 COVID-19 vaccine. CDR3s include the opening cysteine and the closing phenylalanine or tryptophan. Fields, in order: V gene, clone size, J gene, D gene, CDR3 protein, CDR3 DNA. A D gene is named only where the DNA matches it firmly. The size of a clone is reported for some rows only, either as once, few or many, or as a class for expanded clones.

TRBV7-5	-	TRBJ1-4	-	CARSQGLAHSHVDEKLFF	TGTGCCAGAAGCCAAGGCCTGGCGCATTCCCACGTGGATGAAAAACTGTTTTTT
TRBV5-4	-	TRBJ1-2	-	CASSLSGLSSYGYTF	TGTGCCAGCAGCTTGTCTGGGTTGAGTTCCTATGGCTACACCTTC
TRBV9	-	TRBJ2-5	-	CASSVRSQAGQETQYF	TGTGCCAGCAGCGTCCGGTCCCAGGCGGGACAAGAGACCCAGTACTTC
TRBV12-3/TRBV12-4	-	TRBJ2-5	TRBD2	CASSAGRVETQYF	TGTGCCAGCAGCGCCGGGAGGGTTGAGACCCAGTACTTC
TRBV7-6	-	TRBJ1-4	-	CASSFPNEKLFF	TGTGCCAGCAGCTTTCCGAATGAAAAACTGTTTTTT
TRBV5-1	-	TRBJ2-3	TRBD2	CASSLGTSGFPADTQYF	TGCGCCAGCAGCCTGGGAACTAGCGGGTTTCCGGCAGATACGCAGTATTTT
TRBV6-6	-	TRBJ1-1	-	CASSYVDTEAFF	TGTGCCAGCAGTTATGTGGACACTGAAGCTTTCTTT
TRBV5-1	-	TRBJ2-5	TRBD2	CASSRLQYAAGGRQETQYF	TGCGCCAGCAGCCGACTCCAATACGCAGCGGGGGGGCGGCAAGAGACCCAGTACTTC
TRBV25-1	-	TRBJ2-7	TRBD2	CASRASGGAFYEQYF	TGTGCCAGCAGAGCCAGCGGGGGGGCCTTCTACGAGCAGTACTTC
TRBV7-9	once	TRBJ1-1	-	CASRNRGARGGTEAFF	TGTGCCAGCAGGAATCGGGGGGCCCGGGGGGGCACTGAAGCTTTCTTT
TRBV21-1	-	TRBJ2-5	-	CASSPTGGSKETQYF	TGTGCCAGCAGCCCCACAGGGGGTAGTAAAGAGACCCAGTACTTC
TRBV4-2	-	TRBJ2-7	TRBD1	CASSHGQGPSYEQYF	TGTGCCAGCAGTCACGGACAGGGGCCGTCCTACGAGCAGTACTTC
TRBV28	-	TRBJ1-2	-	CASSLPPGTIYGYTF	TGTGCCAGCAGTTTACCCCCCGGGACAATCTATGGCTACACCTTC
TRBV6-2/TRBV6-3	-	TRBJ1-1	-	CASSPKQGGGHTEAFF	TGTGCCAGCAGTCCGAAACAGGGTGGGGGTCACACTGAAGCTTTCTTT
TRBV7-2	-	TRBJ1-2	TRBD1	CASSFAIERRTGVGYTF	TGTGCCAGCAGCTTCGCTATAGAGCGCCGGACAGGGGTCGGCTACACCTTC
TRBV3-1/TRBV3-2	-	TRBJ2-4	TRBD2	CASSLLGLAGAHF	TGTGCCAGCAGCCTCCTAGGACTAGCGGGGGCCCACTTC
TRBV5-1	-	TRBJ1-4	-	CASSRDSNEKLFF	TGCGCCAGCAGCCGAGACAGTAATGAAAAACTGTTTTTT
TRBV18	many	TRBJ1-5	-	CASSPFKGQSGPQHF	TGTGCCAGCTCACCATTTAAGGGTCAATCAGGGCCCCAGCATTTT
TRBV6-6	-	TRBJ1-3	TRBD1	CASSYDGQGRGNTIYF	TGTGCCAGCAGTTACGACGGACAGGGGCGAGGAAACACCATATATTTT
TRBV3-1/TRBV3-2	-	TRBJ2-5	TRBD1	CASSQDLGTGKETQYF	TGTGCCAGCAGCCAAGATCTAGGGACAGGGAAAGAGACCCAGTACTTC
TRBV9	-	TRBJ2-1	-	CASSVYGQFNEQFF	TGTGCCAGCAGCGTATATGGACAGTTCAATGAGCAGTTCTTC
TRBV10-3	-	TRBJ2-1	-	CAISESSNEQFF	TGTGCCATCAGTGAGTCTAGCAATGAGCAGTTCTTC
TRBV29-1	-	TRBJ1-1	TRBD1	CSVDRGTVEAFF	TGCAGCGTTGACCGCGGGACAGTTGAAGCTTTCTTT
TRBV2	-	TRBJ1-6	-	CASTNDRTPNNSPLHF	TGTGCCAGCACCAATGACAGGACGCCTAATAATTCACCCCTCCACTTT
TRBV5-5	-	TRBJ1-6	-	CASRTGWSSYNSPLHF	TGTGCCAGCAGGACGGGGTGGAGCTCCTATAATTCACCCCTCCACTTT
TRBV7-6	-	TRBJ1-4	-	CASSRSTGTQAKLFF	TGTGCCAGCAGCAGGTCGACCGGGACTCAGGCAAAACTGTTTTTT
TRBV6-2/TRBV6-3	-	TRBJ2-3	TRBD2	CASSYSGGAPDTQYF	TGTGCCAGCAGTTACAGCGGGGGGGCCCCAGATACGCAGTATTTT
TRBV11-3	-	TRBJ1-2	-	CASSPAHAYGYTF	TGTGCCAGCAGCCCTGCTCATGCCTATGGCTACACCTTC
TRBV6-1	once	TRBJ2-7	-	CASSEESGPRSSMDEQYF	TGTGCCAGCAGTGAAGAGAGTGGTCCGAGGTCGTCCATGGACGAGCAGTACTTC
TRBV10-3	-	TRBJ1-1	TRBD1	CAISLDRGNTEAFF	TGTGCCATCAGCCTTGACAGGGGTAACACTGAAGCTTTCTTT
TRBV9	-	TRBJ2-3	-	CASSVAGSRSTDTQYF	TGTGCCAGCAGCGTAGCCGGCAGTCGTAGCACAGATACGCAGTATTTT
TRBV2	few	TRBJ2-7	TRBD1	CASSEFFGTVTTYEQYF	TGTGCCAGCAGTGAGTTTTTTGGGACAGTGACTACCTACGAGCAGTACTTC
TRBV5-6	-	TRBJ1-1	-	CASSFYGNTEAFF	TGTGCCAGCAGCTTCTATGGGAACACTGAAGCTTTCTTT
TRBV27	-	TRBJ1-2	-	CASSFRRGYGYTF	TGTGCCAGCAGTTTCCGTCGGGGCTATGGCTACACCTTC
TRBV2	-	TRBJ1-5	-	CASRGLGGGQPQHF	TGTGCCAGCAGGGGGCTGGGGGGAGGTCAGCCCCAGCATTTT
TRBV9	-	TRBJ1-1	TRBD1	CASSVAPGGGTEAFF	TGTGCCAGCAGCGTAGCACCAGGGGGAGGCACTGAAGCTTTCTTT
TRBV15	-	TRBJ2-1	-	CATSRPGTPRNEQFF	TGTGCCACCAGCAGACCAGGGACCCCCAGAAATGAGCAGTTCTTC